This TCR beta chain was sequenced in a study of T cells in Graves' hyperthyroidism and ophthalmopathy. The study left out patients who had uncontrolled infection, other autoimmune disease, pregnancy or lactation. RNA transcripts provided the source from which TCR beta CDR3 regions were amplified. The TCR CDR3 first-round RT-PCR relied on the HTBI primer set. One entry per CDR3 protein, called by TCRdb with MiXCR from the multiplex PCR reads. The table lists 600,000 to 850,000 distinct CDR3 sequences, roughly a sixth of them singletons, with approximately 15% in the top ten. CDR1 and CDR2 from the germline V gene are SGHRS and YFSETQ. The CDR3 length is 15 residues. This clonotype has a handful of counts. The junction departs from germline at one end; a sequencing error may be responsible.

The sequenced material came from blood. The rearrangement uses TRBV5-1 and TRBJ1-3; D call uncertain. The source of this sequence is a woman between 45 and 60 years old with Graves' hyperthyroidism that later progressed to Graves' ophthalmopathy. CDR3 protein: CVSSLEVNSGNTIYF. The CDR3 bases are TGCGTCAGCAGCTTGGAGGTCAACTCTGGAAACACCATATATTTT. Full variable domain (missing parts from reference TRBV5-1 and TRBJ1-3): KAGVTQTPRYLIKTRGQQVTLSCSPISGHRSVSWYQQTPGQGLQFLFEYFSETQRNKGNFPGRFSGRQFSNSRSEMNVSTLELGDSALYLCVSSLEVNSGNTIYFGEGSWLTVV.